The 22 T cell receptor beta chains reported below all come from one sample, sequenced in a study of cytomegalovirus exposure and HLA in healthy donors. The PCR contained 60 Vbeta and 13 Jbeta primers. The repertoire was sequenced with immunoSEQ multiplex PCR; TCRdb's copy has only in-frame clones and lacks some. The table has some 95,000 clones, around 74% seen once; the top ten hold around 7.5%. Material: PBMCs. Receptors were obtained from a man aged 45-65 years in good health and CMV-seropositive.

The rearrangement links TRBV29-1 to TRBJ2-3; weak D call: TRBD2 (7 bases). CDR1 and CDR2 (germline): SQVTM, ANQGSEA. This CDR3 comprises 17 residues. The V end was cut by 1 base, the J end by 2 bases, with 19 bases between. DNA of the CDR3: TGCAGCGTTGAAGGGTCGGGGGCGGGGGAGTCCACAGATACGCAGTATTTT. Amino acid sequence: CSVEGSGAGESTDTQYF.

The rearrangement links TRBV19 to TRBJ2-7, with TRBD2 as a possible D gene (5 bases). The CDR3 sequence is 14 residues long. Trimming shortened V by 5 bases and J by 3 bases, and 14 bases separated the two germline ends. The germline CDR1 and CDR2 sequences are LNHDA and SQIVND (reference sequence). CDR3 sequence reads: CASSAYLRDYEQYF. DNA of the CDR3: TGTGCCAGTAGTGCTTACCTCCGGGACTACGAGCAGTACTTC. Variable domain in full (rest from reference TRBV19 and TRBJ2-7): DGGITQSPKYLFRKEGQNVTLSCEQNLNHDAMYWYRQDPGQGLRLIYYSQIVNDFQKGDIAEGYSVSREKKESFPLTVTSAQKNPTAFYLCASSAYLRDYEQYFGPGTRLTVT.

The V gene is TRBV6-6, the J gene TRBJ1-6; maybe TRBD1 (6 bases). Trimming cost V 4 bases and J 7 bases, with 11 bases left between them. The CDR3 is made up of 14 amino acids. CDR1 is MNHNY and CDR2 is SVGAGI in the germline V gene (reference sequence). CDR3 nucleotide sequence: TGTGCCAGCAGTTCGACAGGACGAAATTCACCCCTCCACTTT. This codes for CASSSTGRNSPLHF.

V gene TRBV7-8 combines with J gene TRBJ2-3, with a tentative D call TRBD1 (5 bases). The V gene lost 2 bases and the J gene lost 4 bases, with 10 bases spanning the gap. Germline CDR1 SGHVS, CDR2 FQNEAQ. This CDR3 is built from 14 residues. CDR3: CASSLSQGADTQYF. The DNA for the CDR3 is TGTGCCAGCAGCTTATCTCAGGGTGCAGATACGCAGTATTTT.

The chain uses TRBV28 and TRBJ1-2; D is uncertain. From germline, CDR1 is MDHEN and CDR2 SYDVKM. Trimming took 8 bases from V and 1 from J, leaving 20 bases between them. CDR3 length: 16 amino acids. The CDR3 loop reads CASSPPGLSLNYGYTF. In DNA form, the CDR3 reads TGTGCCAGCTCACCCCCGGGTTTGTCCCTTAACTATGGCTACACCTTC.

This sequence joins TRBV19 and TRBJ2-5; perhaps TRBD1 as D (6 bases). The assigned J gene may be wrong: the sequence end matches TRBJ2-7 better. This CDR3 region has 16 residues. CDR1 LNHDA and CDR2 SQIVND come from the germline V gene (reference sequence). The DNA of the CDR3 is TGTGCCAGTACCCTCAACGGGGTACAGGGTTCCTACGAGCAGTACTTC. Translation: CASTLNGVQGSYEQYF.

The chain joins TRBV6-5 to TRBJ2-2; 11 bases agree with TRBD1. V lost 6 bases, J lost 6 bases, and 6 bases stayed unmatched. This CDR3 is 15 amino acids long. The germline V gene has CDR1 MNHEY and CDR2 SVGAGI. CDR3 sequence (DNA): TGTGCCAGCAGATCCGGACAGGGGGCCGCCGGGGAGCTGTTTTTT. Residues: CASRSGQGAAGELFF.

V is TRBV5-5 and J is TRBJ2-5; TRBD1 might be the D (5 bases). The CDR3 spans 14 residues. V was pared by 5 bases and J by 7 bases, with 18 bases between. From germline, CDR1 is SGHKS and CDR2 YYEKEE (reference sequence). As DNA, the CDR3 is TGTGCCAGCAGTGGGGCCAGCGCGTTAGGGACCCAGTACTTC. This sequence encodes CASSGASALGTQYF.

This clone came up a few times. The chain couples TRBV4-3 to TRBJ2-7; a possible D gene is TRBD1 (6 bases). The CDR3 runs 13 residues. Trimming took off 2 bases at V and 3 bases at J, with 8 bases between the two ends. CDR1 is LGHNA and CDR2 is YSLEER in the germline V gene. The DNA of the CDR3 is TGCGCCAGCAGCCAATTGGACAGCTACGAGCAGTACTTC. As protein: CASSQLDSYEQYF.

The chain couples TRBV20-1 to TRBJ1-1; the D gene is possibly TRBD1 (5 bases). V lost 6 bases and J 5 bases, leaving 10 bases between the germline ends. This CDR3 spans 11 amino acids. The germline V gene has CDR1 DFQATT and CDR2 SNEGSKA (reference sequence). The CDR3 nucleotides read TGCAGTGCCGGGGGGGAGACTGAAGCTTTCTTT. This codes for CSAGGETEAFF.

Only a few counts were recorded for this clone. The J gene is TRBJ1-1, the V gene TRBV6-1, with 8 bases identical to TRBD1. Germline loops: CDR1 MNHNS, CDR2 SASEGT. The CDR3 is 13 residues long. V dropped 5 bases and J dropped 8; count of bases not matched to a gene: 7. This CDR3 is CASSMDRAREAFF. In DNA form, the CDR3 reads TGTGCCAGCAGTATGGACAGGGCGCGGGAAGCTTTCTTT.

This rearrangement joins TRBV19 to TRBJ1-1, with 8 bases aligning to TRBD1. The germline V gene encodes CDR1 LNHDA and CDR2 SQIVND (reference sequence). The CDR3 extends over 13 amino acids. V lost 5 bases to trimming and J lost 8 bases; unmatched junction nucleotides: 7. The CDR3: CASSAGQGLEAFF. The CDR3 nucleotides are TGTGCCAGTAGTGCTGGACAGGGCCTGGAAGCTTTCTTT.

The V call is TRBV29-1, the J call TRBJ1-5, with D possibly being TRBD1 (5 bases). There are 14 residues in the CDR3. The V end was cut by 1 base, the J end by 6 bases, with 13 bases between. Germline-derived CDR1 and CDR2 are SQVTM and ANQGSEA. The DNA for the CDR3 is TGCAGCGTTGAAGGGCAGGGTTCTGGTCAGCCCCAGCATTTT. Protein product: CSVEGQGSGQPQHF.

The chain is built from TRBV25-1 and TRBJ2-7; 10 nucleotides match TRBD1. The V gene's germline CDR1 is MGHDK and CDR2 SYGVNS. This CDR3 comprises 13 residues. V trimming: 6 bases; J trimming: 5 bases; junction bases outside the gene matches: 4. The CDR3 spells CASRGQGFNEQYF. CDR3 DNA sequence: TGTGCCAGCAGGGGACAGGGGTTCAACGAGCAGTACTTC.

The genes are TRBV4-2 and TRBJ2-5; D gene uncertain. The J call may not be correct, given that the DNA end is closer to TRBJ2-7. Germline V gives CDR1 LGHNA, CDR2 YNFKEQ. The CDR3 runs to 13 residues. In DNA, the CDR3 is TGTGCCAGCAGCCACGTTAAGGATAGCGAGCAGTACTTC. It codes for CASSHVKDSEQYF.

CDR3 sequence: CASSPYGTGNSPLHF. CDR3 in DNA: TGCGCCAGCAGCCCTTACGGGACAGGAAATTCACCCCTCCACTTT. The genes are TRBV4-1 and TRBJ1-6, with 8 bases lining up with TRBD1. This CDR3 has 15 residues. Germline trimming cut 4 bases from V and 7 bases from J; bases unmatched to any gene: 6. Germline V gene sequence: CDR1 MGHRA, CDR2 YSYEKL.

This clone came up a few times. The J gene is TRBJ1-6, the V gene TRBV9, with 8 bases matching TRBD1. The junction had 8 bases not matched to a gene; V was cut back by 3 bases and J by 9 bases. This CDR3 is 15 amino acids long. Germline lookup yields CDR1 SGDLS and CDR2 YYNGEE. In DNA form, the CDR3 reads TGTGCCAGCAGCGCGTTTACACAGGGGGGTTCACCCCTCCACTTT. This translates into CASSAFTQGGSPLHF. Combining the CDR3 with reference TRBV9 and TRBJ1-6 gives the whole variable domain DSGVTQTPKHLITATGQRVTLRCSPRSGDLSVYWYQQSLDQGLQFLIQYYNGEERAKGNILERFSAQQFPDLHSELNLSSLELGDSALYFCASSAFTQGGSPLHFGNGTRLTVT.

The chain uses TRBV6-5 and TRBJ2-7; D ambiguous. The CDR3 covers 15 residues. V was pared by 4 bases and J by 6 bases, with 19 bases between. Germline V gives CDR1 MNHEY, CDR2 SVGAGI. The CDR3 is CASSSTTPYVGEQYF. In DNA form, the CDR3 reads TGTGCCAGCAGTTCAACGACTCCCTACGTCGGCGAGCAGTACTTC.

The CDR3 DNA reads as TGCGCCAGCAGCCTAGAACTACAGGGGGCCGGGGGGACTGAAGCTTTCTTT. This encodes CASSLELQGAGGTEAFF. The rearrangement uses TRBV4-3 and TRBJ1-1, with TRBD1 matching 9 bases. Per the germline V gene, CDR1 is LGHNA and CDR2 is YSLEER. V lost 4 bases and J lost 5; bases outside the gene matches: 14. CDR3 length equals 17 residues.

This chain joins TRBV7-3 and TRBJ2-1; 7 nucleotides align to TRBD2. Germline assignment: CDR1 SGHTA and CDR2 FQGTGA. This CDR3 region has 15 residues. The J segment lost 9 bases and the V segment lost 5 bases, leaving 13 bases of the junction unmatched. CDR3 amino acids: CASSPGGRGDGEQFF. The CDR3 DNA reads as TGTGCCAGCAGCCCGGGGGGACGGGGTGATGGTGAGCAGTTCTTC.

This rearrangement joins TRBV28 to TRBJ1-2, with 8 bases aligning to TRBD1. V lost 6 bases and J lost 3; bases outside the gene matches: 9. In germline, CDR1 is MDHEN, CDR2 SYDVKM. This CDR3 is built from 15 residues. The CDR3, as DNA: TGTGCCAGCAGGACGGCAGGGGGCGCGGACTATGGCTACACCTTC. Its protein product is CASRTAGGADYGYTF.

The rearrangement links TRBV18 to TRBJ1-1, with D uncertain. The V gene lost 2 bases and the J gene lost 5 bases, with 12 bases spanning the gap. This CDR3 has 14 residues. Germline V gene data show CDR1 as KGHSH and CDR2 as LQKENI. The CDR3 reads CASSPETPGTEAFF. CDR3 nucleotide sequence: TGTGCCAGCTCACCAGAGACTCCCGGAACTGAAGCTTTCTTT.